The next 9 T cell receptor beta chains were all read from a single sample in a study of identical twins. TCRdb re-analysed the 5' RACE reads in MiXCR, keeping a single row per CDR3 protein. The data hold under 1 million distinct CDR3 sequences, with 12% observed a single time. The same sample was also studied in work on yellow fever vaccine responses in identical twins.

The sequencing sample was made of PBMCs. These receptor sequences come from a woman between 18 and 29 years old in good health.

This clonotype was recorded a few times. The chain couples TRBV6-5 to TRBJ2-1; the D gene is possibly TRBD1 (5 bases). The CDR3 totals 17 residues. Looked up from germline, CDR1 is MNHEY and CDR2 is SVGAGI. With 0 bases removed from V and 4 bases from J, the gap between germline ends came to 16 bases. The CDR3 sequence: CASSYSGVGMVYNEQFF. The CDR3 DNA follows: TGTGCCAGCAGTTACTCAGGGGTTGGGATGGTTTACAATGAGCAGTTCTTC.

The chain is built from TRBV20-1 and TRBJ2-1, with TRBD2 identical over 7 bases. The CDR3 length is 13 residues. Looked up from germline, CDR1 is DFQATT and CDR2 is SNEGSKA (reference sequence). The V gene end was trimmed by 6 bases and the J gene end by 6 bases; junction bases not matched to a gene: 8. In DNA, the CDR3 is TGCAGTGCCAGCGGGAAGAGCCCCAATGAGCAGTTCTTC. Translation gives CSASGKSPNEQFF.

This clonotype has ten or more counts. V and J are TRBV10-3 and TRBJ2-3; 13 nucleotides align to TRBD2. Germline-derived CDR1 and CDR2 are ENHRY and SYGVKD. This CDR3 spans 13 amino acids. With 8 bases clipped from V and 6 bases from J, the junction kept 2 bases outside the gene matches. CDR3 loop: CAIGTSGVDTQYF. CDR3 DNA sequence: TGTGCCATCGGGACTAGCGGGGTGGATACGCAGTATTTT.

This rearrangement joins TRBV19 to TRBJ2-3; no clear D. CDR3 size: 15 residues. The germline gives CDR1 LNHDA, CDR2 SQIVND (reference sequence). Between the trimmed V and J ends, which lost 1 base and 1 base, there was a span of 9 bases. The CDR3 loop is CASSIGQVGTDTQYF. The DNA of the CDR3 is TGTGCCAGTAGTATAGGGCAGGTAGGCACAGATACGCAGTATTTT.

CDR3 sequence: CASSVGRSSGDPYEQYV. CDR3 sequence (DNA): TGTGCCAGCAGCGTAGGTCGATCCAGCGGGGATCCCTACGAGCAGTACGTC. This chain connects TRBV9 to TRBJ2-7, with TRBD2 matching over 7 bases. Trimming cost V 0 bases and J 2 bases; bases outside gene matches: 11. Germline V lookup: CDR1 SGDLS, CDR2 YYNGEE. This CDR3 has 17 residues.

This clonotype was counted a few times. This chain links TRBV27 with TRBJ2-5; TRBD1 matches 12 bases. The length of the CDR3 is 15 residues. The germline gives CDR1 MNHEY, CDR2 SMNVEV (reference sequence). J lost 7 bases, V lost 5 bases, and 8 bases had no gene match. CDR3 DNA sequence: TGTGCCAGCAGTCCACCGGGACAGGGGGCGGGGACCCAGTACTTC. Its translation: CASSPPGQGAGTQYF.

This clonotype was detected only a few times. The chain carries TRBV29-1 and TRBJ2-3; 8 positions agree with TRBD2. Germline CDR1 and CDR2: SQVTM and ANQGSEA. The J segment lost 4 bases and the V segment lost 0 bases, leaving 18 bases of the junction unmatched. This CDR3 has 19 residues. The CDR3 bases are TGCAGCGTTGAAGATCTGGGTAGCGGGACCTACTGGGCCCCAGATACGCAGTATTTT. Protein product: CSVEDLGSGTYWAPDTQYF.

This clonotype appeared many times. The chain joins TRBV11-3 to TRBJ2-2; D might be TRBD2 (7 bases). Germline lookup yields CDR1 SGHNT and CDR2 YENEEA. V was clipped by 5 bases and J by 5 bases, with 15 bases between them. The CDR3 contains 15 residues. CDR3 residues: CASSTRGGSTGELFF. DNA of the CDR3: TGTGCCAGCAGCACCAGGGGCGGGAGTACCGGGGAGCTGTTTTTT.

This clonotype was observed at least ten times. V gene TRBV3-1 combines with J gene TRBJ2-7; D ambiguous. The CDR3 is 13 amino acids. V lost 2 bases and J 4 bases, leaving 9 bases between the germline ends. The V gene's germline CDR1 is LGHDT and CDR2 YNNKEL (reference sequence). This chain's CDR3 is CASSQTDLYEQYF. The DNA for the CDR3 is TGTGCCAGCAGCCAAACGGACCTATACGAGCAGTACTTC.